Below, 15 T cell receptor beta chains from the same sample are listed, as sequenced in a study of T cell responses to AZD1222 COVID-19 vaccine. TCRdb keeps only in-frame clones here, not all; method: immunoSEQ multiplex PCR. The table has under 110,000 clones, about 88% seen once. The source was peripheral blood, collected on day 0 of AZD1222 vaccination. These receptors were obtained from an adult in good health.

This chain links TRBV10-3 with TRBJ1-1; 7 bases line up with TRBD1. Germline assignment: CDR1 ENHRY and CDR2 SYGVKD. The CDR3 length is 15 residues. With 4 bases clipped from V and 0 bases from J, the junction kept 5 bases outside the gene matches. CDR3 nucleotide sequence: TGTGCCATCAGTGCGGACAGGATGGTGAACACTGAAGCTTTCTTT. The encoded protein is CAISADRMVNTEAFF.

The V call is TRBV19, the J call TRBJ2-3; a possible D gene is TRBD1 (5 bases). Trimming took off 4 bases at V and 3 bases at J, with 11 bases between the two ends. The CDR3 loop spans 14 amino acids. Germline V gene lookup returns CDR1 LNHDA and CDR2 SQIVND (reference sequence). The CDR3 loop reads CASSSRQGTDTQYF. The CDR3 DNA follows: TGTGCCAGTAGTAGTCGGCAGGGAACAGATACGCAGTATTTT.

The chain employs TRBV5-1 and TRBJ2-3, with unresolved D. The CDR3 is 15 amino acids. With 4 bases removed from V and 3 bases from J, the gap between germline ends came to 15 bases. Germline CDR1 and CDR2: SGHRS and YFSETQ. The CDR3 DNA sequence: TGCGCCAGCAGCCTCCGACCGGGTGGGACAGATACGCAGTATTTT. Residues: CASSLRPGGTDTQYF.

This chain uses TRBV28 with TRBJ1-3; 8 nucleotides agree with TRBD1. Germline CDR1 reads MDHEN; CDR2 reads SYDVKM. J gave up 0 bases and V 6 bases, and 13 bases lay outside the gene matches. The CDR3 loop spans 18 amino acids. Here the CDR3 reads CASSHLRGQESSGNTIYF. The DNA for the CDR3 is TGTGCCAGCAGCCACCTACGGGGACAGGAAAGCTCTGGAAACACCATATATTTT.

V and J are TRBV19 and TRBJ1-4, with 8 bases that match TRBD1. V lost 6 bases and J lost 0; bases outside the gene matches: 3. This CDR3 contains 15 residues. Germline assignment: CDR1 LNHDA and CDR2 SQIVND (reference sequence). The CDR3 sequence is CASRDREATNEKLFF. The CDR3, as DNA: TGTGCCAGTAGGGACAGGGAAGCAACTAATGAAAAACTGTTTTTT.

In DNA, the CDR3 is TGCGCCAGCAGCTTGTACCCCCCGAGCACTGAAGCTTTCTTT. Protein: CASSLYPPSTEAFF. The chain is built from TRBV5-1 and TRBJ1-1, with D uncertain. With 1 base removed from V and 4 bases from J, the gap between germline ends came to 11 bases. From germline, CDR1 is SGHRS and CDR2 YFSETQ. CDR3 length: 14 amino acids.

This chain links TRBV5-6 with TRBJ2-7; D perhaps matches TRBD2 (6 bases). V lost 5 bases to trimming and J lost 2 bases, with 11 bases between them. The CDR3 is 13 residues long. The germline V gene has CDR1 SGHDT and CDR2 YYEEEE. The CDR3 spells CASRLSGPYEQYF. The CDR3 nucleotides read TGTGCCAGCAGACTTAGCGGACCCTACGAGCAGTACTTC.

The chain is built from TRBV7-9 and TRBJ2-5; tentative D call: TRBD2 (6 bases). Trimming cost V 5 bases and J 2 bases, with 6 bases left between them. The germline CDR1 and CDR2 sequences are SEHNR and FQNEAQ (reference sequence). CDR3 size: 12 residues. CDR3 residues: CASSRGQETQYF. For the CDR3, the DNA is TGTGCCAGCAGCCGGGGGCAAGAGACCCAGTACTTC.

The chain has TRBV11-1 and TRBJ2-7; 12 bases map to TRBD2. Germline lookup yields CDR1 SGHAT and CDR2 FQDESV (reference sequence). J was trimmed by 2 bases and V by 5 bases; bases with no gene match: 4. The CDR3 consists of 15 residues. CDR3 in amino acids: CASSPRTSGTYEQYF. CDR3 nucleotide sequence: TGTGCCAGCAGCCCGAGGACTAGCGGGACCTACGAGCAGTACTTC.

The chain recombines TRBV5-1 with TRBJ2-7; TRBD2 is a possible D gene (5 bases). The germline V and J ends were trimmed by 4 bases and 0 bases, with 17 bases remaining between them. From germline, CDR1 is SGHRS and CDR2 YFSETQ. This CDR3 has 16 residues. CDR3 residues: CASSPLSSASSYEQYF. CDR3 DNA: TGCGCCAGCAGCCCCCTAAGTAGCGCAAGCTCCTACGAGCAGTACTTC.

The rearrangement uses TRBV27 and TRBJ1-1; D is undetermined. Looked up from germline, CDR1 is MNHEY and CDR2 is SMNVEV (reference sequence). The length of the CDR3 is 13 residues. V lost 3 bases and J lost 3, with 8 bases in between. The CDR3 DNA reads as TGTGCCAGCAGTTTGTGGAGGGACACTGAAGCTTTCTTT. As protein: CASSLWRDTEAFF.

The chain combines TRBV6-5 with TRBJ2-1; D unclear. The CDR3 loop spans 10 amino acids. Per the germline V gene, CDR1 is MNHEY and CDR2 is SVGAGI. Between the trimmed V and J ends, which lost 8 bases and 6 bases, there was a span of 5 bases. DNA of the CDR3: TGTGCCAGCTGGTCCAATGAGCAGTTCTTC. Its translation: CASWSNEQFF.

This chain links TRBV19 with TRBJ1-1; D not resolved. CDR3 length: 15 residues. V lost 3 bases, J lost 4 bases, and 15 bases lay in between. Per germline, CDR1 LNHDA and CDR2 SQIVND (reference sequence). The CDR3 protein is CASSIGPNPGTEAFF. In DNA form, the CDR3 reads TGTGCCAGTAGTATTGGGCCCAATCCCGGCACTGAAGCTTTCTTT. Filled out from reference TRBV19 and TRBJ1-1, the complete variable domain reads DGGITQSPKYLFRKEGQNVTLSCEQNLNHDAMYWYRQDPGQGLRLIYYSQIVNDFQKGDIAEGYSVSREKKESFPLTVTSAQKNPTAFYLCASSIGPNPGTEAFFGQGTRLTVV.

The CDR3: CASRGYGTSGDYNEQFF. The CDR3, as DNA: TGTGCCAGCAGGGGATACGGGACTAGCGGAGATTACAATGAGCAGTTCTTC. V gene TRBV5-4 combines with J gene TRBJ2-1; 11 bases fit TRBD2. Germline V CDR1 and CDR2: SGHNT, YYREEE (reference sequence). V was pared by 5 bases and J by 4 bases, with 11 bases of the junction left unmatched. CDR3 length: 17 residues.

V is TRBV27 and J is TRBJ1-1; 7 bases match TRBD1. Germline V gene sequence: CDR1 MNHEY, CDR2 SMNVEV (reference sequence). The CDR3 runs 16 residues. The trim removed 5 bases at V and 6 bases at J, leaving 15 bases unmatched. In DNA form, the CDR3 reads TGTGCCAGCAGTCCGTCGACAGGGTCCGCCCTTTCTGAAGCTTTCTTT. This gives the protein CASSPSTGSALSEAFF.